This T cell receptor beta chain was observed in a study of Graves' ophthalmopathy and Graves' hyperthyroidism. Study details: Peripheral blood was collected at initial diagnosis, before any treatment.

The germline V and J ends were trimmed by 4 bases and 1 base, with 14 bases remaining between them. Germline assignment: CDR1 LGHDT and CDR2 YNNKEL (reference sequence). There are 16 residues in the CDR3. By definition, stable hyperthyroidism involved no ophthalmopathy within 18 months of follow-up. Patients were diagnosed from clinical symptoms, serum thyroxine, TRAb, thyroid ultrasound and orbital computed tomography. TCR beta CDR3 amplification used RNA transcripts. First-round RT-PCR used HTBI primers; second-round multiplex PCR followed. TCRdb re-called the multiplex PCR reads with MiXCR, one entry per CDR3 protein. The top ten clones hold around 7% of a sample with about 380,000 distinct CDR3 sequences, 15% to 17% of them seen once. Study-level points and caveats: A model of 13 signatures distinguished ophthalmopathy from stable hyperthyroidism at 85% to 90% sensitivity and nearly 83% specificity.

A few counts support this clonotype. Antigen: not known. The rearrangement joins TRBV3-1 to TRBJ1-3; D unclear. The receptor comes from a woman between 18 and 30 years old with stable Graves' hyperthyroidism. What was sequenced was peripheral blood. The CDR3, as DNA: TGTGCCAGCAGCCTTGGACGGGCCGGGTCTGGAAACACCATATATTTT. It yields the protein CASSLGRAGSGNTIYF.